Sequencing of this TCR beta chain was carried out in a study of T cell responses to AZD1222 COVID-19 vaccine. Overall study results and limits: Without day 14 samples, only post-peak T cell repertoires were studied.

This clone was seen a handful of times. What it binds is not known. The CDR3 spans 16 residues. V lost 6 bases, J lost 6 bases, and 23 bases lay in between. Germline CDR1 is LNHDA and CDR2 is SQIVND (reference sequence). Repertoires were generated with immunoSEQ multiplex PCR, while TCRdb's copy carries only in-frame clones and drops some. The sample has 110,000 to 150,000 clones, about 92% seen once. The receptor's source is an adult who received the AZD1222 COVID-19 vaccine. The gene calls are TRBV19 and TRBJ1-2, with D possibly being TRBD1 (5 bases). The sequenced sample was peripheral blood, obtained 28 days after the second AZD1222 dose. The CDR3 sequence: CASSPSGFPAEDGYTF. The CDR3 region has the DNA TGTGCCAGTAGCCCTTCAGGGTTTCCTGCCGAGGATGGCTACACCTTC. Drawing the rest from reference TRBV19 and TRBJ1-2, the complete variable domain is DGGITQSPKYLFRKEGQNVTLSCEQNLNHDAMYWYRQDPGQGLRLIYYSQIVNDFQKGDIAEGYSVSREKKESFPLTVTSAQKNPTAFYLCASSPSGFPAEDGYTFGSGTRLTVV.